This T cell receptor (beta chain) was documented in a study of T cell responses to AZD1222 COVID-19 vaccine. Study-wide findings and caveats: Spike-specific TCRs gained breadth and depth after people received two AZD1222 doses.

Some clones are missing from TCRdb's copy, which holds only in-frame ones; the method was immunoSEQ multiplex PCR. The data contain 130,000 to 150,000 clones, approximately 94% of them singletons. As concerns this clone: Its antigen is unidentified.

The CDR3 spans 13 residues. Germline CDR1 is LNHNV and CDR2 is YYDKDF (reference sequence). The V end lost 3 bases, the J end lost 4 bases, and 7 bases lay between the germline ends. The chain is built from TRBV15 and TRBJ1-5, with D uncertain. The sequencing here drew on peripheral blood, taken on day 0 of AZD1222 vaccination. The source of this sequence is an adult in good health. The CDR3 DNA is TGTGCCACCAGCAGGGCCTGGAATCAGCCCCAGCATTTT. Protein: CATSRAWNQPQHF.